This T cell receptor beta chain derives from a study of T cells in Graves' hyperthyroidism and ophthalmopathy. Germline CDR1 and CDR2: SSHAT and FNYEAQ (reference sequence). There are 15 residues in the CDR3. Concerning this clonotype: The junction departs from the called germline gene at one end, perhaps through a read error.

Authors of the study amplified TCR beta CDR3 regions from RNA transcripts. Initially, a first-round RT-PCR of the TCR CDR3 employed the HTBI primer set. Each CDR3 protein gets one entry after TCRdb re-called the multiplex PCR reads with MiXCR. The sample carries over 500,000 distinct CDR3 sequences, around 13% recorded once. The sequence came from a woman aged 40 to 49 with Graves' hyperthyroidism. This chain uses TRBV7-7 with TRBJ2-3; TRBD2 agrees at 12 bases. Input material: blood. CDR3 in amino acids: CASSSGLAGRDTQYF. For the CDR3, the DNA is TGTGCTAGCAGCTCAGGACTAGCGGGAAGAGATACGCAGTATTTT.